This passage covers 11 T cell receptor beta chains from one sample sequenced in a study of T cells after yellow fever vaccination. In TCRdb, the 5' RACE reads were re-called with MiXCR into one record per CDR3 protein. The repertoire has under 300,000 distinct CDR3 sequences, 6.9% of them found once; the top ten carry approximately 0.85%. Here the sequenced sample was CD4+ T cells sorted from PBMCs, taken 15 days after the yellow fever booster vaccination. All receptors come from a man aged 25 to 45 who received the YFV17D yellow fever vaccine.

This chain joins TRBV7-9 and TRBJ2-1; 10 bases match TRBD2. This CDR3 is 14 amino acids long. The germline gives CDR1 SEHNR, CDR2 FQNEAQ (reference sequence). Unmatched junction bases numbered 6, after V lost 5 bases and J lost 8 bases. CDR3 sequence (DNA): TGTGCCAGCAGCCCCAGCGGGAGGGAGGATGAGCAGTTCTTC. Encoded protein: CASSPSGREDEQFF. Filled out from reference TRBV7-9 and TRBJ2-1, the complete variable domain reads DTGVSQNPRHKITKRGQNVTFRCDPISEHNRLYWYRQTLGQGPEFLTYFQNEAQLEKSRLLSDRFSAERPKGSFSTLEIQRTEQGDSAMYLCASSPSGREDEQFFGPGTRLTVL.

This clonotype was detected only a few times. The chain's CDR3 is CATSDRTSGDTQYF. The CDR3 bases are TGTGCCACCAGTGATCGGACTAGCGGAGATACGCAGTATTTT. The genes are TRBV24-1 and TRBJ2-3, with 10 bases aligning to TRBD2. The V and J ends lost 3 bases and 5 bases, in that order; junction bases with no gene match: 1. Germline lookup yields CDR1 KGHDR and CDR2 SFDVKD. The CDR3 length is 14 residues.

Only a few counts were recorded for this clonotype. The chain employs TRBV2 and TRBJ2-1; D call uncertain. CDR3 length equals 14 residues. CDR1 and CDR2 (germline): SNHLY, FYNNEI. V shed 7 bases and J shed 4 bases, with 14 bases lying between them. CDR3 DNA: TGTGCCAGCAAGCTAACTCATTCTTACAATGAGCAGTTCTTC. Encoded protein: CASKLTHSYNEQFF.

This clonotype was counted ten times or more. The chain uses TRBV7-2 and TRBJ2-1; 9 positions match TRBD2. The junction had 2 bases not matched to a gene; V was cut back by 1 base and J by 1 base. CDR1 and CDR2 (germline): SGHTA, FQGNSA. The CDR3 has 16 amino acids. The chain's CDR3 is CASSLGGRGSYNEQFF. The CDR3 bases are TGTGCCAGCAGCTTAGGCGGGAGGGGTTCCTACAATGAGCAGTTCTTC.

This clonotype was observed many times. V usage is TRBV28 and J usage is TRBJ1-5; D gene uncertain. The germline V gene has CDR1 MDHEN and CDR2 SYDVKM. The germline V and J ends were trimmed by 4 bases and 6 bases, with 16 bases remaining between them. The CDR3 has 15 residues. This chain's CDR3 is CASSSRVYSGQPQHF. In nucleotides, the CDR3 is TGTGCCAGCAGTTCGAGAGTTTATTCTGGTCAGCCCCAGCATTTT. The full variable domain, rest sourced from reference TRBV28 and TRBJ1-5, is DVKVTQSSRYLVKRTGEKVFLECVQDMDHENMFWYRQDPGLGLRLIYFSYDVKMKEKGDIPEGYSVSREKKERFSLILESASTNQTSMYLCASSSRVYSGQPQHFGDGTRLSIL.

This chain connects TRBV18 to TRBJ1-1; D is undetermined. The V gene's germline CDR1 is KGHSH and CDR2 LQKENI. Trimming shortened V by 3 bases and J by 3 bases, and 11 bases separated the two germline ends. The CDR3 extends over 14 amino acids. DNA for the CDR3: TGTGCCAGCTCACCCTCCGTCCGCGACACTGAAGCTTTCTTT. It is translated as CASSPSVRDTEAFF.

The chain employs TRBV29-1 and TRBJ1-1; a possible D gene is TRBD1 (6 bases). The CDR3 is made up of 15 amino acids. The V and J ends lost 1 base and 5 bases respectively, with 17 bases between them. Germline assignment: CDR1 SQVTM and CDR2 ANQGSEA. The CDR3 is CSVEGLQGRKTEAFF. The CDR3 bases are TGCAGCGTTGAAGGCCTACAGGGTAGGAAGACTGAAGCTTTCTTT.

The chain has TRBV4-3 and TRBJ2-2; a possible D gene is TRBD2 (5 bases). Trimming cost V 0 bases and J 6 bases, with 11 bases left between them. The germline CDR1 and CDR2 sequences are LGHNA and YSLEER. The CDR3 runs to 15 residues. CDR3 residues: CASSQEGRRSGELFF. The CDR3 DNA reads TGCGCCAGCAGCCAAGAAGGAAGGAGGTCCGGGGAGCTGTTTTTT.

This clonotype was seen a few times. This sequence joins TRBV12-3 or TRBV12-4 and TRBJ2-7; D not certain. Trimming took 0 bases from V and 12 from J, leaving 12 bases between them. The CDR3 runs to 12 residues. The CDR3 here is CASSLALPRGYF. CDR3 coding DNA: TGTGCCAGCAGTTTAGCGCTCCCGAGAGGGTACTTC.

This clonotype appeared many times. The CDR3 protein is CASSFSVRSGNGYTF. The CDR3 nucleotides read TGTGCCAGCAGTTTTTCCGTCCGGAGCGGTAATGGCTACACCTTC. This chain joins TRBV12-3 or TRBV12-4 and TRBJ1-2; D gene unclear. This CDR3 comprises 15 residues. Trimming shortened V by 3 bases and J by 6 bases, and 17 bases separated the two germline ends.

For the CDR3, the DNA is TGTGCCAGCGGGCTAAGTTTTGGGAGCGAGCAGTTCTTC. This codes for CASGLSFGSEQFF. This chain joins TRBV11-2 and TRBJ2-1; D might be TRBD2 (5 bases). CDR3 size: 13 residues. From germline, CDR1 is SGHAT and CDR2 FQNNGV. The V gene lost 8 bases and the J gene lost 10 bases, with 18 bases spanning the gap.